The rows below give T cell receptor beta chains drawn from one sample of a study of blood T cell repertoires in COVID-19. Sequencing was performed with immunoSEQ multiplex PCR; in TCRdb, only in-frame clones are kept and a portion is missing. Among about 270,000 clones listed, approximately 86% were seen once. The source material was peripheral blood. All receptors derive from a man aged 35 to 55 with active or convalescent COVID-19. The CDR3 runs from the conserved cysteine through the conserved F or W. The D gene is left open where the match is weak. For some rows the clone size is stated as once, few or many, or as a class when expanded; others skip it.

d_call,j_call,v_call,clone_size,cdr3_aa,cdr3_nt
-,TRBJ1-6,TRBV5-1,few,CASSLESTGNNSPLHF,TGCGCCAGCAGCTTGGAGAGTACAGGAAATAATTCACCCCTCCACTTT
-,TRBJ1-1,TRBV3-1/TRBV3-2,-,CASSQVNGDTEAFF,TGTGCCAGCAGCCAAGTAAACGGGGACACTGAAGCTTTCTTT
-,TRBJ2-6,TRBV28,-,CASSPAQGSGPSGANVLTF,TGTGCCAGCAGTCCCGCACAGGGATCAGGACCTTCTGGGGCCAACGTCCTGACTTTC
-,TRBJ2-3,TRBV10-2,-,CASRETGKGTDTQYF,TGCGCCAGCAGGGAAACAGGGAAGGGTACAGATACGCAGTATTTT
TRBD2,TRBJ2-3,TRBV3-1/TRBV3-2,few,CASSQASTSGGPFTDTQYF,TGTGCCAGCAGCCAAGCCTCGACTAGCGGGGGCCCCTTCACAGATACGCAGTATTTT
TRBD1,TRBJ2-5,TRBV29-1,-,CSVSRGTGIQETQYF,TGCAGCGTTTCCCGTGGGACAGGGATACAAGAGACCCAGTACTTC
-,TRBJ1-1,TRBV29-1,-,CSVSARLIDGAFF,TGCAGCGTGTCAGCCAGGCTAATTGATGGAGCTTTCTTT
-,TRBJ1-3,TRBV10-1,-,CASSPPTGAGNTIYF,TGCGCCAGCAGTCCCCCCACGGGGGCTGGAAACACCATATATTTT
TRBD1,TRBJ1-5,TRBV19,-,CASSKGQGNQPQHF,TGTGCCAGTAGTAAAGGACAGGGTAATCAGCCCCAGCATTTT
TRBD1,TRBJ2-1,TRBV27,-,CASTPYGTGNNEQFF,TGTGCCAGCACCCCGTACGGGACAGGGAACAATGAGCAGTTCTTC
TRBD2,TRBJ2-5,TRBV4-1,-,CASSPPTSGQETQYF,TGCGCCAGCAGCCCCCCGACTAGCGGACAAGAGACCCAGTACTTC
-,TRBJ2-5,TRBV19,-,CASSSAGETQYF,TGTGCCAGTAGCTCCGCGGGGGAGACCCAGTACTTC
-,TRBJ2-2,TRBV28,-,CASNAGSERSGELFF,TGTGCCAGCAACGCGGGTAGCGAGAGGTCCGGGGAGCTGTTTTTT
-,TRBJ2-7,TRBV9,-,CASSAAGAGGTYEQYF,TGTGCCAGCAGCGCGGCGGGGGCAGGAGGGACCTACGAGCAGTACTTC
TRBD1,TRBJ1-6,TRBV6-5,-,CASRGQGNSPLHF,TGTGCCAGCAGAGGACAGGGTAATTCACCCCTCCACTTT
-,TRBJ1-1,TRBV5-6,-,CASSSGVDTEAFF,TGTGCCAGCAGCTCCGGAGTGGACACTGAAGCTTTCTTT
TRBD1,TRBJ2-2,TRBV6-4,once,CASSEQGAPTGELFF,TGTGCCAGCAGCGAACAGGGGGCTCCCACCGGGGAGCTGTTTTTT
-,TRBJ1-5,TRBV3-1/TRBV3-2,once,CASSRVPGINQPQHF,TGTGCCAGCAGCCGGGTGCCGGGGATCAATCAGCCCCAGCATTTT
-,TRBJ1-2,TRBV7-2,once,CASSPGKARGYTF,TGTGCCAGCAGCCCCGGGAAGGCACGTGGCTACACCTTC
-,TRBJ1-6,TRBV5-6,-,CASSPSSGHVNSPLHF,TGTGCCAGCAGCCCTTCATCGGGACATGTTAATTCACCCCTCCACTTT
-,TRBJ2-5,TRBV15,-,CATSRVRRAQKQETQYF,TGTGCCACCAGCAGAGTTAGGAGGGCTCAGAAACAAGAGACCCAGTACTTC
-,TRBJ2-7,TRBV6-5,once,CASRSSYEQYF,TGTGCCAGCCGCAGCTCCTACGAGCAGTACTTC
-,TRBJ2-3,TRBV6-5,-,CASSQTRGTQYF,TGTGCCAGCAGTCAAACACGGGGTACGCAGTATTTT
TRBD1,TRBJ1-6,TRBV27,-,CASAPGTVYLPLHF,TGTGCCAGCGCCCCCGGGACAGTGTATCTCCCCCTCCACTTT
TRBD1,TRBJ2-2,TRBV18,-,CASSPGTGASGELFF,TGTGCCAGCTCACCAGGGACAGGGGCTTCAGGGGAGCTGTTTTTT
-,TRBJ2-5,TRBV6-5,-,CASSYSGNQETQYF,TGTGCCAGCAGTTACTCCGGGAACCAAGAGACCCAGTACTTC
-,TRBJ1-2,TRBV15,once,CATSRAYPGGLGYGYTF,TGTGCCACCAGCAGAGCCTACCCGGGTGGCCTAGGCTATGGCTACACCTTC
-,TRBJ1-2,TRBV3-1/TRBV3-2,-,CASSQNSRFNYGYTF,TGTGCCAGCAGCCAAAATTCGCGTTTTAACTATGGCTACACCTTC
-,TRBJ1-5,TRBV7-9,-,CASQQGGMGNQPQHF,TGTGCCAGCCAGCAGGGAGGGATGGGCAATCAGCCCCAGCATTTT
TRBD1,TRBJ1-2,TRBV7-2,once,CASSFGTGEFFGYTF,TGTGCCAGCAGCTTCGGGACAGGGGAATTTTTTGGCTACACCTTC
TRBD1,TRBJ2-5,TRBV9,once,CASGGTGDSETQYF,TGTGCCAGCGGCGGGACAGGGGATTCAGAGACCCAGTACTTC
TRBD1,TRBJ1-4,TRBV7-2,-,CASSPGQGAPKGEKLFF,TGTGCCAGCAGCCCGGGACAGGGGGCGCCTAAGGGTGAAAAACTGTTTTTT
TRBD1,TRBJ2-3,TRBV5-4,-,CASSFGQGAGTQYF,TGTGCCAGCAGCTTTGGACAGGGGGCGGGTACGCAGTATTTT
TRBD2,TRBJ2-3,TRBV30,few,CAWQTSGSDTQYF,TGTGCCTGGCAGACTAGCGGGAGCGATACGCAGTATTTT
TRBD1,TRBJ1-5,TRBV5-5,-,CASTPGQGTASNQPQHF,TGTGCCAGCACCCCGGGACAGGGGACGGCTAGCAATCAGCCCCAGCATTTT
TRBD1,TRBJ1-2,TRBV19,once,CASSRNSGTGYSYGYTF,TGTGCCAGTAGTAGAAACTCTGGGACAGGTTATAGCTATGGCTACACCTTC
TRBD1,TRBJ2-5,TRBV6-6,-,CASSRDRGRETQYF,TGTGCCAGCAGTAGGGACAGGGGGCGAGAGACCCAGTACTTC
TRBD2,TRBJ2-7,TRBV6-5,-,CAIGRESGYEQYF,TGTGCTATAGGGCGGGAGAGCGGCTACGAGCAGTACTTC
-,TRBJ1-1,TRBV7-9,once,CASSLSREQAFF,TGTGCCAGCAGCTTAAGCAGGGAACAAGCTTTCTTT
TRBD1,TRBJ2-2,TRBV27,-,CASSRDSANTGELFF,TGTGCCAGCAGTCGGGACAGTGCGAACACCGGGGAGCTGTTTTTT
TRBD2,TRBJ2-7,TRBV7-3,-,CASSSGLAGSYEQYF,TGTGCCAGCAGCTCCGGACTAGCGGGATCCTACGAGCAGTACTTC
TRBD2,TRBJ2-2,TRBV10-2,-,CASSAVAGGSGELFF,TGCGCCAGCAGTGCGGTAGCGGGGGGGTCCGGGGAGCTGTTTTTT
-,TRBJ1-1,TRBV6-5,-,CASSPYRGSNTEAFF,TGTGCCAGCAGCCCCTACCGCGGATCGAACACTGAAGCTTTCTTT
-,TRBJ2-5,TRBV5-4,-,CASSLFSGMLGETQYF,TGTGCCAGCAGCTTGTTTTCCGGGATGCTCGGAGAGACCCAGTACTTC
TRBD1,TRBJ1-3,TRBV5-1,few,CASSLGDRGRNTIYF,TGCGCCAGCAGCTTGGGGGACAGGGGAAGAAACACCATATATTTT
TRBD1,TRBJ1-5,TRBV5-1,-,CASSLIPDREEPQHF,TGCGCCAGCAGCTTGATCCCCGACAGGGAAGAGCCCCAGCATTTT